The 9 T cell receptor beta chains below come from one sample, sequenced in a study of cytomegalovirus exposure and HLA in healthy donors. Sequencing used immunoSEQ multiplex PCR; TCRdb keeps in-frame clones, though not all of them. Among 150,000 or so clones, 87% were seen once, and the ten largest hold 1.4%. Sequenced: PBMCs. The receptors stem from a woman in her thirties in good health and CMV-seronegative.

The CDR3 here is CASRFSGQGFLGNQPQHF. The CDR3 nucleotides read TGTGCCAGTAGGTTCAGCGGACAGGGGTTTCTCGGCAATCAGCCCCAGCATTTT. V gene TRBV19 combines with J gene TRBJ1-5, with TRBD1 identical over 9 bases. V lost 6 bases and J lost 2; bases outside the gene matches: 14. This CDR3 is built from 18 residues. The germline V gene has CDR1 LNHDA and CDR2 SQIVND (reference sequence).

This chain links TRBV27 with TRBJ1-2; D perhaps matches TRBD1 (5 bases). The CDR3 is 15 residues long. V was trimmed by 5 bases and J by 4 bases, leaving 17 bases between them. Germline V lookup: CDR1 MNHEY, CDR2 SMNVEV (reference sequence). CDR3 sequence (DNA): TGTGCCAGCAGTCTAAAAATTGGGGGGACCTATGGCTACACCTTC. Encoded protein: CASSLKIGGTYGYTF.

The CDR3 sequence: CASSQGHGISGNTIYF. The CDR3 DNA is TGTGCCAGCAGCCAGGGACACGGAATCTCTGGAAACACCATATATTTT. The chain combines TRBV7-6 with TRBJ1-3; D possibly corresponds to TRBD1 (6 bases). The ends were cut back, 5 bases at V and 0 bases at J, with 14 bases in the middle. The CDR3 has 16 residues. Germline V gives CDR1 SGHVS, CDR2 FNYEAQ.

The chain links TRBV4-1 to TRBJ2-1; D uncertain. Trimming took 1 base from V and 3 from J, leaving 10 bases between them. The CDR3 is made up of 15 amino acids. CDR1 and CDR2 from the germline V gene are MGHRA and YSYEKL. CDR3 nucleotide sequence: TGCGCCAGCAGCCAAGGCACTAAAAACTACAATGAGCAGTTCTTC. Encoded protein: CASSQGTKNYNEQFF.

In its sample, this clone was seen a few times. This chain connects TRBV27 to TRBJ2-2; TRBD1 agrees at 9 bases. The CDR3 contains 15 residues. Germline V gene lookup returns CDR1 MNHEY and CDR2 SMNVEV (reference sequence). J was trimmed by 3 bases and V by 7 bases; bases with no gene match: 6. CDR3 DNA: TGTGCCAGCATTGGCGGGACAGGGCACACCGGGGAGCTGTTTTTT. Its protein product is CASIGGTGHTGELFF.

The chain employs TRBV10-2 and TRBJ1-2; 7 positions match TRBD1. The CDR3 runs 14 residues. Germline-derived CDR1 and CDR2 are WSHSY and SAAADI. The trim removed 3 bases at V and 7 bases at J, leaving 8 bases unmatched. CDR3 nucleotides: TGCGCCAGCAGTGAATCTACAGGGGCGGGTGGCTACACCTTC. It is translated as CASSESTGAGGYTF.

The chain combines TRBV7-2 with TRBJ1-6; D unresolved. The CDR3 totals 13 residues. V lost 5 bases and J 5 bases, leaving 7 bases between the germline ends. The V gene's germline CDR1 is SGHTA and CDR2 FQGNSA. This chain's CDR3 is CASSPPNNSPLHF. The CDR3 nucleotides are TGTGCCAGCAGCCCCCCCAATAATTCACCCCTCCACTTT.

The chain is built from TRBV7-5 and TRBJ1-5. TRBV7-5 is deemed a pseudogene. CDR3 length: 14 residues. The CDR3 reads CARSSPGGCQPQHF. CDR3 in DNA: TGTGCCAGAAGCTCCCCCGGAGGGTGTCAGCCCCAGCATTTT.

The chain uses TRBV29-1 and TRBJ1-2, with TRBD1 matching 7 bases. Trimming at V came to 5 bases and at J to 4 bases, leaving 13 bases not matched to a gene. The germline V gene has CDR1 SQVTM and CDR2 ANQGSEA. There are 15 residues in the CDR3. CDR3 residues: CSVKTGTDTFYGYTF. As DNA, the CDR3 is TGCAGCGTTAAGACCGGGACAGATACCTTCTATGGCTACACCTTC.